The 17 T cell receptor beta chains given below trace back to one sample, sequenced in a study of shared clonotypes between healthy human individuals. Sequencing was performed with immunoSEQ multiplex PCR; in TCRdb, only in-frame clones are kept and a portion is missing. The sample shows some 2 million clones, about 95% of them seen only once. The sequencing sample was made of naive CD4+ T cells sorted from blood. Regarding subset: CD45RA+ positively selected. These receptor sequences come from a man between 18 and 35 years old in good health.

The J gene is TRBJ2-1, the V gene TRBV29-1; D is possibly TRBD2 (6 bases). Germline assignment: CDR1 SQVTM and CDR2 ANQGSEA. V was cut by 5 bases and J by 6 bases, with 20 bases left in between. The CDR3 is made up of 15 amino acids. For the CDR3, the DNA is TGCAGCGTTTGGCCTGAAGGGACTGCCCCCAATGAGCAGTTCTTC. It yields the protein CSVWPEGTAPNEQFF.

This clone was seen a single time. The same CDR3 arises from other DNA sequences in this sample as well. The chain has TRBV20-1 and TRBJ1-2, with D possibly being TRBD1 (6 bases). Germline V gene sequence: CDR1 DFQATT, CDR2 SNEGSKA (reference sequence). V gave up 6 bases and J gave up 6 bases, with 11 bases separating them. The CDR3 covers 11 residues. CDR3 in DNA: TGCAGTGCCCGGGGGGCTAATGGCTACACCTTC. Amino acid sequence: CSARGANGYTF.

The CDR3 sequence: CASRPGGAGETQYF. In nucleotides, the CDR3 is TGTGCCAGCAGACCCGGGGGGGCAGGGGAGACCCAGTACTTC. The chain employs TRBV28 and TRBJ2-5; 8 nucleotides align to TRBD2. The germline V gene has CDR1 MDHEN and CDR2 SYDVKM. This CDR3 is built from 14 residues. The V gene end was trimmed by 6 bases and the J gene end by 5 bases; junction bases not matched to a gene: 8.

V usage is TRBV6-1 and J usage is TRBJ2-3, with 8 bases fitting TRBD2. CDR1 and CDR2 (germline): MNHNS, SASEGT. The junction had 3 bases not matched to a gene; V was cut back by 7 bases and J by 0 bases. The CDR3 totals 14 residues. CDR3 sequence: CASKIAGSTDTQYF. The CDR3 region has the DNA TGTGCCAGCAAAATAGCGGGGAGCACAGATACGCAGTATTTT.

The chain has TRBV18 and TRBJ1-1; no definite D call. This CDR3 spans 14 amino acids. CDR1 and CDR2 from the germline V gene are KGHSH and LQKENI. The V end lost 3 bases, the J end lost 5 bases, and 13 bases lay between the germline ends. CDR3 bases: TGTGCCAGCTCACCCGACCCACTGGGAACTGAAGCTTTCTTT. Translating it yields CASSPDPLGTEAFF.

The rearrangement links TRBV29-1 to TRBJ2-5; tentatively, D is TRBD1 (6 bases). The CDR3 runs 14 residues. The germline gives CDR1 SQVTM, CDR2 ANQGSEA. The V and J ends lost 7 bases and 7 bases respectively, with 22 bases between them. The CDR3 loop reads CSGAGTTTVGTQYF. The CDR3 region has the DNA TGCAGCGGAGCCGGGACAACGACCGTTGGGACCCAGTACTTC.

The V gene is TRBV19, the J gene TRBJ2-2; tentative D call: TRBD2 (5 bases). This CDR3 comprises 14 residues. Trimming pared 4 bases from V and 1 base from J, leaving 7 bases between. Germline-derived CDR1 and CDR2 are LNHDA and SQIVND (reference sequence). This CDR3 reads CASSKLVNTGELFF. For the CDR3, the DNA is TGTGCCAGTAGTAAACTAGTGAACACCGGGGAGCTGTTTTTT.

This clone has just one count. The rearrangement links TRBV11-3 to TRBJ1-1, with a possible D match to TRBD1 (5 bases). This CDR3 region has 14 residues. V lost 2 bases to trimming and J lost 4 bases, with 11 bases between them. The germline gives CDR1 SGHNT, CDR2 YENEEA. CDR3 DNA: TGTGCCAGCAGCTTACAGGGAATCGGCACTGAAGCTTTCTTT. Translation gives CASSLQGIGTEAFF.

The V gene is TRBV2, the J gene TRBJ1-1; the match to TRBD1 covers 12 bases. With V trimmed by 6 bases and J by 1 base, 6 bases remained unmatched. Germline V gives CDR1 SNHLY, CDR2 FYNNEI. The CDR3 loop spans 16 amino acids. The CDR3 region is CASSGTGGAGNTEAFF. CDR3 in DNA: TGTGCCAGCAGCGGGACAGGGGGCGCGGGGAACACTGAAGCTTTCTTT.

V gene TRBV18 combines with J gene TRBJ1-4, with 7 bases aligning to TRBD1. Germline V gene sequence: CDR1 KGHSH, CDR2 LQKENI. Losses at the gene ends were 4 bases for V and 15 bases for J; bases not matched to a gene: 8. The length of the CDR3 is 12 residues. The CDR3 DNA sequence: TGTGCCAGCTCACTCCAGACAGGGCGGATGTTTTTT. Residues: CASSLQTGRMFF.

Note on this clone: Other DNA sequences in this sample translate to the same CDR3. This chain connects TRBV11-2 to TRBJ2-7; D is uncertain. CDR3 length: 12 amino acids. Trimming left V 5 bases short and J 0 bases short, with 5 bases between. Germline CDR1 SGHAT, CDR2 FQNNGV. CDR3 DNA sequence: TGTGCCAGCAGCCTTAGCTCCTACGAGCAGTACTTC. Residues: CASSLSSYEQYF.

Only a few counts were recorded for this clone. V and J are TRBV20-1 and TRBJ1-1; weak D call: TRBD1 (5 bases). Trimming left V 7 bases short and J 5 bases short, with 11 bases between. Germline CDR1 and CDR2: DFQATT and SNEGSKA (reference sequence). This CDR3 is built from 11 residues. CDR3 in amino acids: CSGIGQTEAFF. CDR3 in DNA: TGCAGTGGAATTGGACAAACTGAAGCTTTCTTT.

This clone was observed a handful of times. The sample holds other DNA sequences that translate to the same CDR3. The V gene is TRBV5-1, the J gene TRBJ2-3; TRBD1 matches 7 bases. CDR3 size: 15 residues. V shed 0 bases, J shed 0 bases, and the junction held 1 base outside the gene matches. Germline CDR1 SGHRS, CDR2 YFSETQ. The CDR3 DNA reads TGCGCCAGCAGCTTGGGACAGGGAAGCACAGATACGCAGTATTTT. Translation: CASSLGQGSTDTQYF.

The chain has TRBV6-1 and TRBJ2-7, with 9 bases that match TRBD2. This CDR3 spans 14 amino acids. After removal of 11 bases from V and 1 base from J, the junction contained 9 bases not matched to a gene. In germline, CDR1 is MNHNS, CDR2 SASEGT. The CDR3 DNA reads TGTGCCTGCCCGCGGGGGGGCGCTTCCTACGAGCAGTACTTC. This gives the protein CACPRGGASYEQYF.

The J gene is TRBJ1-2, the V gene TRBV6-5; perhaps TRBD1 as D (5 bases). From germline, CDR1 is MNHEY and CDR2 SVGAGI. V was shortened by 4 bases and J by 3 bases, with 15 bases between the two germline ends. This CDR3 is built from 15 residues. Written as DNA, the CDR3 is TGTGCCAGCAGTTCCGGGACTCCCGTAGACTATGGCTACACCTTC. It codes for CASSSGTPVDYGYTF.

The chain has TRBV6-5 and TRBJ1-5; D remains unclear. Trimming removed 6 bases from V and 4 bases from J, with 13 bases in between. CDR1 and CDR2 (germline): MNHEY, SVGAGI. This CDR3 region has 14 residues. The CDR3 reads CASRPAVGNQPQHF. CDR3 nucleotides: TGTGCCAGCAGGCCCGCCGTGGGAAATCAGCCCCAGCATTTT.

CDR3 protein: CSVESGTEAFF. As DNA, the CDR3 is TGCAGCGTTGAATCAGGGACTGAAGCTTTCTTT. V and J are TRBV29-1 and TRBJ1-1, with D maybe TRBD1 (5 bases). The CDR3 is 11 amino acids. Germline V gives CDR1 SQVTM, CDR2 ANQGSEA. V was cut by 2 bases and J by 5 bases, with 6 bases left in between. The full variable domain, rest sourced from reference TRBV29-1 and TRBJ1-1, is SAVISQKPSRDICQRGTSLTIQCQVDSQVTMMFWYRQQPGQSLTLIATANQGSEATYESGFVIDKFPISRPNLTFSTLTVSNMSPEDSSIYLCSVESGTEAFFGQGTRLTVV.